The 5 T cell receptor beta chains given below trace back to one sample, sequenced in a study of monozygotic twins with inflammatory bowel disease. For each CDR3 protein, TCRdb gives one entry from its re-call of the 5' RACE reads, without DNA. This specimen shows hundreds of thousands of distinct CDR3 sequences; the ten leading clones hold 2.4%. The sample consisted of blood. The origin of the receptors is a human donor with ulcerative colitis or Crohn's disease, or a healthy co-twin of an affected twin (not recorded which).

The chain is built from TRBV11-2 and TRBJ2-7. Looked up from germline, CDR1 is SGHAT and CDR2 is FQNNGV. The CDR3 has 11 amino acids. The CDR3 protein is CASSLISEQYF.

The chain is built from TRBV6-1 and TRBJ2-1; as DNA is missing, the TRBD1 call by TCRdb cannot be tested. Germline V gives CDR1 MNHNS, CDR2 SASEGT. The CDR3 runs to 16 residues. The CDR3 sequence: CASTPGGGGEYNEQFF.

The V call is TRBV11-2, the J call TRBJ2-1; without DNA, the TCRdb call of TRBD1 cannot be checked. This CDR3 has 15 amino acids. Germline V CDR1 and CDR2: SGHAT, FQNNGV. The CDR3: CASSSSGSRSNEQFF.

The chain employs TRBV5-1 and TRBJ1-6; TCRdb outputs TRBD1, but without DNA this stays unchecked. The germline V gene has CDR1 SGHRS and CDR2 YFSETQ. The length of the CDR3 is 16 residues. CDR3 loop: CASSFSPGAKDSPLHF.

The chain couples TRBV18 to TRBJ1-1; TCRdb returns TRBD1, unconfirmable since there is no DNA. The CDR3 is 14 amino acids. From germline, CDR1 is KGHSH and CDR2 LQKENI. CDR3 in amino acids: CASSQQGAETEAFF. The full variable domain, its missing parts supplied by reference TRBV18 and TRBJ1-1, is NAGVMQNPRHLVRRRGQEARLRCSPMKGHSHVYWYRQLPEEGLKFMVYLQKENIIDESGMPKERFSAEFPKEGPSILRIQQVVRGDSAAYFCASSQQGAETEAFFGQGTRLTVV.